The 32 T cell receptor beta chains listed next were all sequenced from one sample in a study of T cell clonality in common variable immunodeficiency. Produced via immunoSEQ multiplex PCR; TCRdb's table is partial and in-frame only. The sample yields some 60,000 clones, without any singletons. Sample: peripheral blood mononuclear cells. The receptors originated from a person aged 18 to 70 in good health.

This clone was recorded at least ten times. The read ends 3 residues shy of where the CDR3 ends; the end is completed using the germline J gene. The J gene is TRBJ2-1, the V gene TRBV14, with 7 bases that match TRBD2. The junction had 14 bases not matched to a gene; V was cut back by 8 bases and J by 7 bases. CDR3 length: 15 amino acids. Germline loops: CDR1 SGHDN, CDR2 FVKESK. The CDR3 DNA, read in part, is TGTGCCAGCGGTGCAGCGGGGACCAGTTTGAATGAG. Protein sequence: CASGAAGTSLNE. The entire CDR3 protein is CASGAAGTSLNEQFF.

This clone was counted only a few times. With a much larger clone just one base away, this may be a read error. The read terminates 3 residues ahead of where the CDR3 ends, so the germline J gene completes it. The V and J genes are TRBV5-1 and TRBJ2-7, with 14 bases aligning to TRBD2. CDR1 and CDR2 from the germline V gene are SGHRS and YFSETQ. This CDR3 has 18 residues. The part of the CDR3 DNA that was read is TGCGCCAGCGGCTTGGTAGAGGGACTAGCGGGAGAGGTCTACGAG. It codes for CASGLVEGLAGEVYE. The CDR3 in its entirety is CASGLVEGLAGEVYEQYF.

This clone appeared many times. The read halts 3 residues ahead of the CDR3 end, with the missing end drawn from the germline J gene. J is TRBJ1-6 and V is TRBV28, with D possibly being TRBD1 (5 bases). This CDR3 spans 14 amino acids. Germline assignment: CDR1 MDHEN and CDR2 SYDVKM. Deletions cut 5 bases from V and 2 bases from J, with 7 bases between. The CDR3 is CASSRQTYNSPLHF. The CDR3 bases that were read are TGTGCCAGCAGTAGACAGACCTATAATTCACCC.

This clone showed up many times. Coverage ceases 3 residues before the CDR3 finishes, and the germline J gene fills in the end. The chain employs TRBV4-1 and TRBJ2-2; 10 bases align to TRBD2. V dropped 2 bases and J dropped 1; count of bases not matched to a gene: 1. Germline loops: CDR1 MGHRA, CDR2 YSYEKL. The CDR3 extends over 16 amino acids. Incomplete CDR3 DNA: TGCGCCAGCAGCCAAAGGACTAGCGGGAACACCGGGGAG. Encoded protein: CASSQRTSGNTGE. The full CDR3 reads CASSQRTSGNTGELFF.

This clone was counted many times. The CDR3 end lies 3 residues beyond the end of the read and is filled in from the germline J gene. Additional DNA sequences in this sample encode the identical CDR3. The V gene is TRBV5-1, the J gene TRBJ1-1; D may be TRBD1 (6 bases). The germline V and J ends were trimmed by 3 bases and 3 bases, with 9 bases remaining between them. The V gene's germline CDR1 is SGHRS and CDR2 YFSETQ. CDR3 size: 13 residues. This CDR3 is CASSYGQHTEAFF. Incomplete CDR3 DNA: TGCGCCAGCAGCTATGGACAGCACACTGAA.

Ten or more counts support this clone. The read is 3 residues too short to cover the CDR3 end, so that end is filled in from the germline J gene. The chain couples TRBV15 to TRBJ2-7; TRBD2 agrees at 8 bases. CDR1 and CDR2 (germline): LNHNV, YYDKDF (reference sequence). CDR3 length: 15 amino acids. The J segment lost 2 bases and the V segment lost 5 bases, leaving 8 bases of the junction unmatched. CDR3 in amino acids: CATSGNSGTAYEQYF. CDR3 DNA, as far as it was read: TGTGCCACCAGCGGAAATAGCGGGACGGCCTACGAG.

Many counts were recorded for this clone. Sequencing ends 3 residues short of the CDR3 end; the germline J gene provides the rest. The chain recombines TRBV19 with TRBJ2-7; TRBD1 matches at 11 bases. The CDR3 is 15 amino acids. CDR1 and CDR2 from the germline V gene are LNHDA and SQIVND (reference sequence). V was pared by 5 bases and J by 3 bases, with 6 bases of the junction left unmatched. The part of the CDR3 DNA that was read is TGTGCCAGTAGTTCCTGGGACAGGGGGAACTACGAG. This encodes CASSSWDRGNYE. The CDR3 in full is CASSSWDRGNYEQYF.

This clone was counted many times. The CDR3 bases that were read are TGCGCCAGCAGCCCCGGATTACAGGGATTTTACAATGAG. Translation gives CASSPGLQGFYNE. The full CDR3 protein reads CASSPGLQGFYNEQFF. This chain uses TRBV4-1 with TRBJ2-1; D is possibly TRBD1 (6 bases). With the read ending 3 residues before the CDR3 end, the germline J gene is used to fill in that end. Germline-derived CDR1 and CDR2 are MGHRA and YSYEKL. This CDR3 comprises 16 residues. V lost 4 bases and J 4 bases, leaving 17 bases between the germline ends.

Ten or more counts support this clone. The missing CDR3 end, 3 residues past where the read stops, is filled in from the germline J gene. The chain uses TRBV7-8 and TRBJ1-1; D is perhaps TRBD1 (5 bases). Per the germline V gene, CDR1 is SGHVS and CDR2 is FQNEAQ. This CDR3 region has 14 residues. Trimming stripped 2 bases from V and 7 bases from J, with 14 bases between. The CDR3 reads CASSLRGGAGEAFF. The CDR3 bases that were read are TGTGCCAGCAGCTTAAGGGGAGGGGCTGGTGAA.

This clone was seen at least ten times. The read ends 3 residues shy of where the CDR3 ends; the end is completed using the germline J gene. This sequence joins TRBV7-9 and TRBJ2-5, with 10 positions matching TRBD2. The CDR3 has 15 residues. Germline lookup yields CDR1 SEHNR and CDR2 FQNEAQ (reference sequence). V shed 1 base and J 7 bases; nucleotides not matched to a gene: 6. The CDR3 DNA, read in part, is TGTGCCAGCAGCTTAGTGGGACTAGCGACTGGGACC. Its translation: CASSLVGLATGT. The full CDR3 protein is CASSLVGLATGTQYF.

There are many counts of this clone. The read halts 3 residues ahead of the CDR3 end, with the missing end drawn from the germline J gene. J is TRBJ2-7 and V is TRBV28; TRBD2 matches 14 bases. Germline CDR1 reads MDHEN; CDR2 reads SYDVKM. The length of the CDR3 is 17 residues. The J segment lost 2 bases and the V segment lost 5 bases, leaving 8 bases of the junction unmatched. CDR3 in amino acids: CASSLGTSGRRAYEQYF. The sequenced part of the CDR3 DNA is TGTGCCAGCAGTCTAGGGACTAGCGGGAGACGGGCCTACGAG.

Ten or more counts support this clone. The read gets to within 3 residues of the CDR3 end, and the germline J gene fills in the rest. V is TRBV6-1 and J is TRBJ2-4; perhaps TRBD2 as D (7 bases). V lost 1 base and J lost 5, with 15 bases in between. From germline, CDR1 is MNHNS and CDR2 SASEGT. The CDR3 spans 16 residues. The CDR3 bases that were read are TGTGCCAGCAGTGAAGGGGTTTGGGGGGGCCAAAACATT. Protein: CASSEGVWGGQNI. The complete CDR3 protein is CASSEGVWGGQNIQYF.

Many counts were recorded for this clone. The read stops 3 residues short of the end of the CDR3; the missing end is completed from the germline J gene. This chain connects TRBV6-1 to TRBJ1-2; D possibly corresponds to TRBD1 (6 bases). Germline V lookup: CDR1 MNHNS, CDR2 SASEGT. Trimming took 2 bases from V and 4 from J, leaving 8 bases between them. The CDR3 contains 13 residues. Partial CDR3 DNA: TGTGCCAGCAGTGAACAGGGGAGCTATGGC. Translation: CASSEQGSYG. The full CDR3 protein is CASSEQGSYGYTF.

This clone was counted ten times or more. The read stops 3 residues short of the end of the CDR3; the missing end is completed from the germline J gene. V and J are TRBV19 and TRBJ2-6; the match to TRBD1 covers 9 bases. CDR3 length equals 19 residues. Germline-derived CDR1 and CDR2 are LNHDA and SQIVND (reference sequence). J lost 1 base, V lost 6 bases, and 13 bases had no gene match. The CDR3 bases that were read are TGTGCCAGTAGGAGGGGGTGGCGGGACAGGGATTCTGGGGCCAACGTC. Its translation: CASRRGWRDRDSGANV. The complete CDR3 protein is CASRRGWRDRDSGANVLTF.

In its sample, this clone was seen many times. Sequencing ends 3 residues short of the CDR3 end; the germline J gene provides the rest. The chain links TRBV20-1 to TRBJ2-5; perhaps TRBD2 as D (6 bases). The V end was cut by 6 bases, the J end by 4 bases, with 18 bases between. The CDR3 totals 14 residues. The germline CDR1 and CDR2 sequences are DFQATT and SNEGSKA (reference sequence). The part of the CDR3 DNA that was read is TGCAGTGCGAACCCGGGACTCCTCTCAGAGACC. Protein: CSANPGLLSET. The entire CDR3 sequence reads CSANPGLLSETQYF.

This clone was observed at least ten times. The read ends 3 residues early relative to the CDR3; the germline J gene fills the gap. J is TRBJ2-2 and V is TRBV2; no firm D call. The germline V and J ends were trimmed by 7 bases and 4 bases, with 4 bases remaining between them. Germline loops: CDR1 SNHLY, CDR2 FYNNEI. This CDR3 contains 11 residues. CDR3 bases read: TGTGCCAGCACTGTCACCGGGGAG. Protein: CASTVTGE. In full, the CDR3 reads CASTVTGELFF.

In its sample, this clone was seen many times. The read terminates 3 residues ahead of where the CDR3 ends, so the germline J gene completes it. The chain links TRBV18 to TRBJ1-2, with TRBD1 matching over 8 bases. Germline V gene data show CDR1 as KGHSH and CDR2 as LQKENI. There are 13 residues in the CDR3. V gave up 6 bases and J gave up 4 bases; unmatched junction bases: 4. The chain's CDR3 is CASSSGQGYGYTF. The CDR3 DNA, read in part, is TGTGCCAGCTCCTCCGGACAGGGCTATGGC.

The sample holds many counts of this clone. Sequencing ends 3 residues short of the CDR3 end; the germline J gene provides the rest. V is TRBV6-4 and J is TRBJ2-5, with D tentatively TRBD1 (7 bases). This CDR3 has 14 amino acids. Germline lookup yields CDR1 MRHNA and CDR2 SNTAGT. The V end was cut by 8 bases, the J end by 5 bases, with 18 bases between. CDR3: CASPRQGGRETQYF. CDR3 DNA (partial): TGTGCCAGCCCCCGTCAGGGGGGCCGGGAGACC.

This clone occurred many times. The read falls 3 residues short of the CDR3 end, and the missing part is taken from the germline J gene. The chain combines TRBV30 with TRBJ2-7, with TRBD1 identical over 10 bases. With V trimmed by 0 bases and J by 5 bases, 13 bases remained unmatched. Germline V gene sequence: CDR1 GTSNPN, CDR2 SVGIG (reference sequence). This CDR3 contains 17 residues. Here the CDR3 reads CAWSVQVGQGFLDEQYF. The DNA read from the CDR3 is TGTGCCTGGAGTGTACAGGTGGGACAGGGGTTTCTCGACGAG. Using reference TRBV30 and TRBJ2-7 for the parts outside the CDR3, the full variable domain is SQTIHQWPATLVQPVGSPLSLECTVEGTSNPNLYWYRQAAGRGLQLLFYSVGIGQISSEVPQNLSASRPQDRQFILSSKKLLLSDSGFYLCAWSVQVGQGFLDEQYFGPGTRLTVT.

Ten or more counts support this clone. The CDR3 end lies 3 residues beyond the end of the read and is filled in from the germline J gene. This chain uses TRBV9 with TRBJ2-5; possible D gene TRBD1, 6 bases. The CDR3 is made up of 15 amino acids. V lost 0 bases, J lost 1 base, and 10 bases lay in between. Germline V gene sequence: CDR1 SGDLS, CDR2 YYNGEE. CDR3 sequence reads: CASSVGDILQETQYF. Partial CDR3 DNA: TGTGCCAGCAGCGTAGGGGACATCCTCCAAGAGACC.

Ten or more counts support this clone. The sequence runs out 3 residues before the end of the CDR3; the remainder is reconstructed from the germline J gene. The genes are TRBV29-1 and TRBJ1-1; 7 bases align to TRBD1. The CDR3 length is 12 residues. Trimming took 6 bases from V and 3 from J; bases not matched to a gene: 4. Germline assignment: CDR1 SQVTM and CDR2 ANQGSEA. CDR3 amino acids: CSVQGWYTEAFF. Partial CDR3 DNA: TGCAGCGTACAGGGGTGGTACACTGAA.

This clone was recorded at least ten times. The sequenced part of the CDR3 DNA is TGTGCCAGCAGCTTATATGCGGGAGTCACCGGGGAG. This sequence encodes CASSLYAGVTGE. The full CDR3 protein is CASSLYAGVTGELFF. The chain couples TRBV7-8 to TRBJ2-2; 7 nucleotides match TRBD2. The read ends 3 residues before the CDR3 terminus; that terminus is restored from the germline J gene. Germline CDR1 SGHVS, CDR2 FQNEAQ. The trim removed 2 bases at V and 4 bases at J, leaving 4 bases unmatched. CDR3 size: 15 residues.

This clone has a count of ten or more. The read halts 3 residues ahead of the CDR3 end, with the missing end drawn from the germline J gene. V and J are TRBV12-3 or TRBV12-4 and TRBJ2-1; 9 bases agree with TRBD2. The CDR3 is 15 residues long. J gave up 8 bases and V 6 bases, and 11 bases lay outside the gene matches. The part of the CDR3 DNA that was read is TGTGCCAGCAGGGGATTTAGCGGGAGAAGCCATGAG. Translated, it gives CASRGFSGRSHE. The entire CDR3 reads CASRGFSGRSHEQFF.

This clone was found many times. The CDR3 extends 3 residues past the end of the read, so its final part is completed from the germline J gene. This chain connects TRBV20-1 to TRBJ2-7, with 9 bases that match TRBD2. V was clipped by 3 bases and J by 4 bases; unmatched bases: 7. Germline loops: CDR1 DFQATT, CDR2 SNEGSKA (reference sequence). CDR3 length equals 14 residues. The CDR3 loop is CSARNASGIYEQYF. CDR3 DNA, as far as it was read: TGCAGTGCTAGGAACGCTAGCGGGATTTACGAG.

Ten or more counts support this clone. The CDR3 end falls 3 residues outside the read, so it is completed with the germline J gene. The rearrangement joins TRBV20-1 to TRBJ2-1; 7 bases fit TRBD2. From germline, CDR1 is DFQATT and CDR2 SNEGSKA (reference sequence). Trimming removed 0 bases from V and 6 bases from J; junction bases left unmatched: 8. This CDR3 has 15 amino acids. CDR3 sequence: CSARDLAGVRNEQFF. The sequenced part of the CDR3 DNA is TGCAGTGCTAGAGATTTGGCGGGAGTCCGCAATGAG.

This clone was observed many times. Read sequence stops 3 residues before the CDR3 end, and the germline J gene provides the missing end. The gene calls are TRBV30 and TRBJ2-3, with 9 bases that match TRBD2. Germline CDR1 GTSNPN, CDR2 SVGIG (reference sequence). The V gene end was trimmed by 3 bases and the J gene end by 5 bases; junction bases not matched to a gene: 12. The CDR3 spans 16 residues. The DNA read from the CDR3 is TGTGCCTGGAGCCGGATAAGGACTAGCGTGGGAGATACG. This translates into CAWSRIRTSVGDT. The full CDR3 is CAWSRIRTSVGDTQYF.

This clone has at least ten counts. The CDR3 goes on 3 residues after the read ends, and that part is filled in from the germline J gene. The genes are TRBV7-8 and TRBJ1-6; perhaps TRBD1 as D (6 bases). This CDR3 is 18 amino acids long. V was trimmed by 5 bases and J by 0 bases, leaving 17 bases between them. In germline, CDR1 is SGHVS, CDR2 FQNEAQ. The DNA read from the CDR3 is TGTGCCAGCAGCACATTCCTCCAGGGGAGCTCCTATAATTCACCC. Protein sequence: CASSTFLQGSSYNSP. The whole CDR3 protein reads CASSTFLQGSSYNSPLHF. Combining the CDR3 with reference TRBV7-8 and TRBJ1-6 gives the whole variable domain GAGVSQSPRYKVAKRGQDVALRCDPISGHVSLFWYQQALGQGPEFLTYFQNEAQLDKSGLPSDRFFAERPEGSVSTLKIQRTQQEDSAVYLCASSTFLQGSSYNSPLHFGNGTRLTVT.

There are many counts of this clone. With the read ending 3 residues before the CDR3 end, the germline J gene is used to fill in that end. The chain combines TRBV6-4 with TRBJ2-1, with a weak D call TRBD1 (6 bases). The ends were cut back, 3 bases at V and 8 bases at J, with 14 bases in the middle. This CDR3 is 14 amino acids long. Germline lookup yields CDR1 MRHNA and CDR2 SNTAGT. Partial CDR3 DNA: TGTGCCAGCAGTGAAGGGTACGCAGGGGATGAG. This sequence encodes CASSEGYAGDE. The entire CDR3 sequence reads CASSEGYAGDEQFF.

This clone was detected ten times or more. Read data end 3 residues before the CDR3 end; the end is taken from the germline J gene. The chain recombines TRBV7-8 with TRBJ2-2; possibly TRBD1 for D (5 bases). V lost 5 bases and J 2 bases, leaving 12 bases between the germline ends. Per germline, CDR1 SGHVS and CDR2 FQNEAQ. The CDR3 is 15 residues long. CDR3 DNA, as far as it was read: TGTGCCAGCAGCCCTAGGACACCTAACACCGGGGAG. Residues: CASSPRTPNTGE. The entire CDR3 sequence reads CASSPRTPNTGELFF. Full variable domain (outside the CDR3, taken from reference TRBV7-8 and TRBJ2-2): GAGVSQSPRYKVAKRGQDVALRCDPISGHVSLFWYQQALGQGPEFLTYFQNEAQLDKSGLPSDRFFAERPEGSVSTLKIQRTQQEDSAVYLCASSPRTPNTGELFFGEGSRLTVL.

This clone has ten or more counts. The read ends 3 residues early relative to the CDR3; the germline J gene fills the gap. This sequence joins TRBV5-1 and TRBJ2-6; TRBD1 is a possible D gene (5 bases). Trimming stripped 3 bases from V and 3 bases from J, with 10 bases between. There are 15 residues in the CDR3. Germline V gene lookup returns CDR1 SGHRS and CDR2 YFSETQ. Partial CDR3 DNA: TGCGCCAGCAGCTCCCAGGGCATTGGGGCCAACGTC. Protein: CASSSQGIGANV. The entire CDR3 protein is CASSSQGIGANVLTF.

This clone was counted many times. Coverage ceases 3 residues before the CDR3 finishes, and the germline J gene fills in the end. V and J are TRBV7-8 and TRBJ1-6; TRBD1 matches at 10 bases. Germline CDR1 SGHVS, CDR2 FQNEAQ. The junction had 14 bases not matched to a gene; V was cut back by 8 bases and J by 10 bases. This CDR3 region has 16 residues. The part of the CDR3 DNA that was read is TGTGCCAGCCACGACATGGGACAGGGGTGGGGATCACCC. Translating gives CASHDMGQGWGSP. The entire CDR3 protein is CASHDMGQGWGSPLHF.

In the case of this clone: The read ends 3 residues shy of where the CDR3 ends; the end is completed using the germline J gene. This rearrangement joins TRBV11-1 to TRBJ2-7; D is unresolved. Germline V lookup: CDR1 SGHAT, CDR2 FQDESV (reference sequence). The CDR3 extends over 15 amino acids. Trimming removed 2 bases at V and 0 bases at J, with 11 bases between. The sequenced CDR3 bases are TGTGCCAGCAGCTTATTCGTGGGCCACTCCTACGAG. Its protein is CASSLFVGHSYE. The full CDR3 protein reads CASSLFVGHSYEQYF.